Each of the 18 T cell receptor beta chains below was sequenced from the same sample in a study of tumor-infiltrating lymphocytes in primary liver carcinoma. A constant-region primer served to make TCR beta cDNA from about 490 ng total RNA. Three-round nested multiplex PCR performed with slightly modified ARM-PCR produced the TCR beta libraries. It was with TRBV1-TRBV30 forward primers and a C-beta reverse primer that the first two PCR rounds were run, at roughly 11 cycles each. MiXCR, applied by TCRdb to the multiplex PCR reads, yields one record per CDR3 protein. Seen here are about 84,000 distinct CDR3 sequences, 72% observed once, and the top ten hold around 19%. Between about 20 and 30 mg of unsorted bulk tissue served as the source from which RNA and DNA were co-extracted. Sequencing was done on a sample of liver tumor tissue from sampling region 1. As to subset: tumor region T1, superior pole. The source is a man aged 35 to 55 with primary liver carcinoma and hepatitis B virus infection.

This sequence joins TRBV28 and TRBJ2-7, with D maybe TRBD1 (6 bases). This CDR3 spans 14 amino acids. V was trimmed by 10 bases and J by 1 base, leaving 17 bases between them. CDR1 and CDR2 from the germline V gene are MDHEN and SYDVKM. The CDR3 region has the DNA TGTGCCAACAGCCCGACAGGTTTGTCCTACGAGCAGTACGTC. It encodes CANSPTGLSYEQYV.

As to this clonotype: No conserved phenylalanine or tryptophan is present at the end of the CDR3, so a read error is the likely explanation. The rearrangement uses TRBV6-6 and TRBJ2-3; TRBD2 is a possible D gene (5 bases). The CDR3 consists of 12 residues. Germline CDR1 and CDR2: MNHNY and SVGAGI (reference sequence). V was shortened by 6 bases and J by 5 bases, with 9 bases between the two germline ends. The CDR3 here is CASSWERDTQYL. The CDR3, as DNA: TGTGCCAGCAGCTGGGAGCGAGATACGCAGTATCTT.

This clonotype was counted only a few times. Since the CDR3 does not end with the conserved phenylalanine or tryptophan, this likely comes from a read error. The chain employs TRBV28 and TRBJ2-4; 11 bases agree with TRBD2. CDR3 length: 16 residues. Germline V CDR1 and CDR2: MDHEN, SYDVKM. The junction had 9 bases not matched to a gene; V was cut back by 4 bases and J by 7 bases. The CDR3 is CASSSPGTSGKNIQYL. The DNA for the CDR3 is TGTGCCAGCAGTTCCCCCGGGACTAGCGGCAAGAACATTCAGTACCTC.

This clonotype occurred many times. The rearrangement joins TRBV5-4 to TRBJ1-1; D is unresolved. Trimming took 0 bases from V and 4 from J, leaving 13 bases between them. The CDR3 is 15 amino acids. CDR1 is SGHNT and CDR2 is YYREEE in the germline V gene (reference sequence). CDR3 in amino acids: CASSLELGRSTEAFF. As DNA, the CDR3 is TGTGCCAGCAGCTTGGAACTGGGGAGGAGCACTGAAGCTTTCTTT.

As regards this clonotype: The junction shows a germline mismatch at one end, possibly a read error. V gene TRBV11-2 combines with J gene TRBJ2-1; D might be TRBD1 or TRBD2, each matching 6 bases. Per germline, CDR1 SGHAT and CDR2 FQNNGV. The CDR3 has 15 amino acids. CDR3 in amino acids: CASVLGDLRGHEQLF. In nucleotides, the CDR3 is TGTGCCAGCGTACTAGGTGACCTCCGGGGGCATGAGCAGTTGTTC.

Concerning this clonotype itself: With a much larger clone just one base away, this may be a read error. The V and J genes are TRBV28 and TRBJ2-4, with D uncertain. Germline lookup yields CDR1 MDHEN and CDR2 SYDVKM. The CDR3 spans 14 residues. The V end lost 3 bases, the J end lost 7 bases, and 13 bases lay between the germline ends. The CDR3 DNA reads TGTGCCAGCAGTTTCGCCACGGTGAAGAACATTCAGTACTTC. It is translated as CASSFATVKNIQYF.

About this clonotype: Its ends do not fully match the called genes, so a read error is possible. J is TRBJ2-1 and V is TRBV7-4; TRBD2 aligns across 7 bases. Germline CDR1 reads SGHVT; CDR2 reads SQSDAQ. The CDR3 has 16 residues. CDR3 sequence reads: CASSTPGLTFPNVQFF. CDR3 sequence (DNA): TGTGCCAGCAGCACCCCGGGACTAACCTTCCCCAATGTGCAGTTCTTC.

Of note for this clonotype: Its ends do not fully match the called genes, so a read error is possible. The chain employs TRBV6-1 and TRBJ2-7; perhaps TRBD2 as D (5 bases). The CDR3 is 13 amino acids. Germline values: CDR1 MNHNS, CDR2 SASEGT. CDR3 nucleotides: TGTGCTAGCAGTGTCCCGGGAACCCACGAGCAGTACTTC. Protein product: CASSVPGTHEQYF.

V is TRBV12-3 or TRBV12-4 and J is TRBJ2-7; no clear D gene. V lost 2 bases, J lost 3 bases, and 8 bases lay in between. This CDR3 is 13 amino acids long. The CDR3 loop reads CASSLNPSYEQYF. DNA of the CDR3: TGTGCCAGCAGTTTAAACCCTAGCTACGAGCAGTACTTC.

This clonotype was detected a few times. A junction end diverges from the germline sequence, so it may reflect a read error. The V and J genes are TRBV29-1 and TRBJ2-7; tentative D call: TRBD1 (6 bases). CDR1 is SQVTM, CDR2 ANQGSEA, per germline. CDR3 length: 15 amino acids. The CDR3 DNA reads TGCAGCGCCTGGGGCTCCCAGGGGCAAGGTAACGAGCAGTCCTTC. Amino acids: CSAWGSQGQGNEQSF.

Written as DNA, the CDR3 is TGTGCCAGCGTCGAGGGGGATTCACCCCTCCACTTT. Translating it yields CASVEGDSPLHF. This sequence joins TRBV30 and TRBJ1-6, with D perhaps matching TRBD1 (6 bases). Looked up from germline, CDR1 is GTSNPN and CDR2 is SVGIG (reference sequence). The CDR3 covers 12 residues. V lost 8 bases and J lost 8, with 13 bases in between.

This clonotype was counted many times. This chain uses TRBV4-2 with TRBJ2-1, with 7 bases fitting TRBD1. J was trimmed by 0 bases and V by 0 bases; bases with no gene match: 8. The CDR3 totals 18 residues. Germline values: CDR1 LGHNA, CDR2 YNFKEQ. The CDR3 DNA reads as TGTGCCAGCAGCCAAGAAGGGGACAGCGCCTACTCCTACAATGAGCAGTTCTTC. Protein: CASSQEGDSAYSYNEQFF.

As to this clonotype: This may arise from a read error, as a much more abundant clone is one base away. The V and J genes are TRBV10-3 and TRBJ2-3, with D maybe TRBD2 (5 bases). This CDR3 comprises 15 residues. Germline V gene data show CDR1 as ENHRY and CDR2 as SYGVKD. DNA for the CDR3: TGTGCCATCAGTGAGGCTACTTCTAGCACAGATAGGCAGTATTTT. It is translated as CAISEATSSTDRQYF.

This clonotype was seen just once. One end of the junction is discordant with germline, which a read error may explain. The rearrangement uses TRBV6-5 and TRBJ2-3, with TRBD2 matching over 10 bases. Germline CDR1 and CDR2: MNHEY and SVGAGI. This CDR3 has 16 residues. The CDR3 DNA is TGTGCTAGCACTTACTCAGGACTAGCGGGCACAGATACGCAGTATTTT. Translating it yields CASTYSGLAGTDTQYF.

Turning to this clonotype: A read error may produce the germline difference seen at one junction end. CDR3 sequence reads: CCVWDPGYEQYF. The CDR3 nucleotides read TGCTGCGTCTGGGACCCGGGTTACGAACAGTACTTC. The J gene is TRBJ2-7, the V gene TRBV29-1; TRBD1 or TRBD2 may be the D gene (5 bases each). This CDR3 contains 12 residues. The germline V gene encodes CDR1 SQVTM and CDR2 ANQGSEA.

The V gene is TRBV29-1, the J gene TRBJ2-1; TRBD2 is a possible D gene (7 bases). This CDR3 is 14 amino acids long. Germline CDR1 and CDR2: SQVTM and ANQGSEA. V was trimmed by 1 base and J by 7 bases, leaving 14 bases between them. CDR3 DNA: TGCAGCGTTGAAGGAACTAGGGGGGGGAATGAGCAGTTCTTC. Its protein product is CSVEGTRGGNEQFF.

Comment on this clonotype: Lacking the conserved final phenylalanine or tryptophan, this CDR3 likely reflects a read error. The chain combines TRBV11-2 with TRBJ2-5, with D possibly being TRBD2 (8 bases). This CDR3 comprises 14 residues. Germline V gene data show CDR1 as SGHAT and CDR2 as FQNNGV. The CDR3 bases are TGTGGCAGCAGCTTAGATCCCGGGAGGGGGCTCCAGTACTTA. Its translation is CGSSLDPGRGLQYL.

The CDR3: CASSYTRATDTQYF. For the CDR3, the DNA is TGTGCCAGCAGTTACACTAGAGCCACAGATACGCAGTATTTT. The chain is built from TRBV6-5 and TRBJ2-3, with D possibly matching TRBD2 (5 bases). V dropped 2 bases and J dropped 2 bases, with 8 bases sitting between them. Germline lookup yields CDR1 MNHEY and CDR2 SVGAGI. CDR3 size: 14 residues.